These 15 T cell receptor beta chains came from one sample sequenced in a study of T cell repertoires in cytomegalovirus infection. These receptors lack a known antigen. TCRdb re-derived calls from the reads in MiXCR, one entry per CDR3 protein. The sample holds about 140,000 distinct CDR3 sequences, about 31% seen once. The sample was CD8+ T cells from cultured PBMCs, taken from culture after CMV antigen stimulation. These receptors were collected from a human donor in good health (CMV status not recorded). Some clones in this sample may be carry-over from other donors' samples.

This chain connects TRBV20-1 to TRBJ2-1; D is unresolved. The CDR3 sequence is 15 residues long. Between the trimmed V and J ends, which lost 0 bases and 4 bases, there was a span of 13 bases. The germline V gene has CDR1 DFQATT and CDR2 SNEGSKA (reference sequence). The CDR3 bases are TGCAGTGCTAGAGACGCAAGAAAGCGATACAATGAGCAGTTCTTC. It codes for CSARDARKRYNEQFF.

This clonotype has at least ten counts. The chain has TRBV7-2 and TRBJ2-1; D ambiguous. The CDR3 totals 12 residues. Germline V gene lookup returns CDR1 SGHTA and CDR2 FQGNSA. Between the trimmed V and J ends, which lost 4 bases and 6 bases, there was a span of 7 bases. CDR3 nucleotide sequence: TGTGCCAGCAGCTCCTCCCGCAATGAGCAGTTCTTC. Translating it yields CASSSSRNEQFF.

This rearrangement joins TRBV29-1 to TRBJ2-2; TRBD1 aligns across 7 bases. Unmatched junction bases numbered 12, after V lost 1 base and J lost 4 bases. The germline V gene encodes CDR1 SQVTM and CDR2 ANQGSEA. The CDR3 runs to 17 residues. The CDR3 nucleotides are TGCAGCGTTGAAGTTGGCCAGACAGGGTCGGTCACCGGGGAGCTGTTTTTT. This translates into CSVEVGQTGSVTGELFF.

This clonotype turned up a few times. This rearrangement joins TRBV27 to TRBJ2-3, with TRBD2 matching 9 bases. Germline-derived CDR1 and CDR2 are MNHEY and SMNVEV (reference sequence). J lost 10 bases, V lost 0 bases, and 5 bases had no gene match. This CDR3 is built from 14 residues. The chain's CDR3 is CASSLSASGEAQYF. The CDR3 DNA follows: TGTGCCAGCAGTTTATCAGCTAGCGGGGAAGCGCAGTATTTT.

This clonotype was seen only a few times. The V and J genes are TRBV20-1 and TRBJ1-1; D unresolved. This CDR3 has 13 residues. Trimming cost V 5 bases and J 3 bases, with 13 bases left between them. Germline lookup yields CDR1 DFQATT and CDR2 SNEGSKA (reference sequence). CDR3 amino acids: CSASGVTDTEAFF. The CDR3 nucleotides read TGCAGTGCTTCGGGAGTTACGGACACTGAAGCTTTCTTT.

In its sample, this clonotype was seen many times. This chain joins TRBV6-6 and TRBJ1-5, with D tentatively TRBD1 (5 bases). V was pared by 4 bases and J by 4 bases, with 11 bases between. Germline V gives CDR1 MNHNY, CDR2 SVGAGI (reference sequence). The CDR3 contains 14 residues. CDR3 in DNA: TGTGCCAGCAGTTCTCAGGGTGGGAATCAGCCCCAGCATTTT. Translation: CASSSQGGNQPQHF.

This clonotype came up many times. The rearrangement links TRBV7-9 to TRBJ2-7; 7 positions match TRBD1. The CDR3 loop spans 14 amino acids. Trimming removed 5 bases from V and 2 bases from J; junction bases left unmatched: 6. Germline V gene lookup returns CDR1 SEHNR and CDR2 FQNEAQ (reference sequence). For the CDR3, the DNA is TGTGCCAGCAGCCCCCGGGACAGTGCCTACGAGCAGTACTTC. This gives the protein CASSPRDSAYEQYF.

This clonotype was observed at least ten times. Its ends do not fully match the called genes, so a read error is possible. The V gene is TRBV7-2, the J gene TRBJ2-1; tentative D call: TRBD2 (6 bases). This CDR3 is built from 14 residues. From germline, CDR1 is SGHTA and CDR2 FQGNSA. The CDR3 protein is CASSPRWEENEQFF. CDR3 in DNA: TGTGCCAGCAGCCCCCGGTGGGAGGAAAATGAACAGTTCTTC.

The rearrangement joins TRBV11-1 to TRBJ2-3; 7 bases fit TRBD1. Germline V CDR1 and CDR2: SGHAT, FQDESV (reference sequence). The CDR3 covers 14 residues. Unmatched junction bases numbered 8, after V lost 5 bases and J lost 6 bases. DNA of the CDR3: TGTGCCAGCAGCCCCCGGGACAGCATGGATACGCAGTATTTT. It specifies CASSPRDSMDTQYF.

The rearrangement uses TRBV12-3 or TRBV12-4 and TRBJ1-3; D is undetermined. V was cut by 6 bases and J by 2 bases, with 2 bases left in between. This CDR3 region has 11 residues. CDR3 amino acids: CASSPGNTIYF. CDR3 DNA: TGTGCCAGCAGCCCTGGAAACACCATATATTTT.

The rearrangement uses TRBV12-3 or TRBV12-4 and TRBJ1-1, with D unclear. Trimming cost V 6 bases and J 4 bases, with 9 bases left between them. This CDR3 is 12 amino acids long. The CDR3 reads CASSHEGTEAFF. For the CDR3, the DNA is TGTGCCAGCAGCCACGAGGGCACTGAAGCTTTCTTT.

V and J are TRBV29-1 and TRBJ2-6; D not resolved. CDR3 size: 12 residues. Germline lookup yields CDR1 SQVTM and CDR2 ANQGSEA. V lost 3 bases, J lost 4 bases, and 4 bases lay in between. CDR3 loop: CSVEDGANVLTF. The CDR3 DNA sequence: TGCAGCGTTGAGGACGGGGCCAACGTCCTGACTTTC.

This rearrangement joins TRBV28 to TRBJ2-3; perhaps TRBD2 as D (6 bases). V shed 3 bases and J shed 0 bases, with 16 bases lying between them. The germline gives CDR1 MDHEN, CDR2 SYDVKM. The CDR3 sequence is 17 residues long. Here the CDR3 reads CASSFSGEATSTDTQYF. For the CDR3, the DNA is TGTGCCAGCAGTTTCTCCGGGGAGGCTACTAGCACAGATACGCAGTATTTT.

The table lists this clonotype with many counts. This chain uses TRBV2 with TRBJ1-1; possible D gene TRBD1, 5 bases. This CDR3 has 11 residues. V dropped 9 bases and J dropped 6 bases, with 11 bases sitting between them. CDR1 and CDR2 from the germline V gene are SNHLY and FYNNEI. DNA of the CDR3: TGTGCCAGGGGGGACGGGTCTGAAGCTTTCTTT. The encoded protein is CARGDGSEAFF.

The gene calls are TRBV11-2 and TRBJ1-1; possibly TRBD1 for D (5 bases). CDR3 size: 11 residues. Germline V gives CDR1 SGHAT, CDR2 FQNNGV. V shed 1 base and J shed 12 bases, with 9 bases lying between them. The CDR3 bases are TGTGCCAGCAGCTTAGGGGGGGGGTCTTTCTTT. Encoded protein: CASSLGGGSFF. The full variable domain, rest sourced from reference TRBV11-2 and TRBJ1-1, is EAGVAQSPRYKIIEKRQSVAFWCNPISGHATLYWYQQILGQGPKLLIQFQNNGVVDDSQLPKDRFSAERLKGVDSTLKIQPAKLEDSAVYLCASSLGGGSFFGQGTRLTVV.